One sample yielded the 7 T cell receptor delta chains listed below, sequenced in a study of Vδ1+ human thymocytes (dated by TCRdb to about 2018). Findings and caveats that apply to the study as a whole: The thymic TRG and TRD repertoires appeared highly polyclonal, with Gaussian CDR3 length distributions, in contrast to the oligoclonal repertoires of peripheral blood.

Sequenced on an Illumina MiSeq. RNA extraction was performed with the RNeasy mini kit, and reverse transcription was done with Superscript III. To generate the CDR3 amplicons, a multiplex PCR was run using pooled V-gene forward primers together with a constant-region reverse primer that carried Illumina adaptor overhangs. For TCRdb, the public reads were processed anew by CATT, and duplicate DNA sequences were folded into one row. For this sample there are 70,000 to 90,000 delta-chain clones; around 34% appear just once. The ten largest account for over 0.2% of the sample. The antigens these receptors bind are not known. Sequencing was done on a sample of Vdelta1+ gamma-delta thymocytes from the thymus. The meaning of the sample's cell subset or site label: FACS-sorted CD3+ TCRalphabeta- TCRVdelta1+ TCRVdelta2- thymocytes. The receptors shown here come from a boy in the first two years of life who had congenital heart surgery.

This clone occurred a few times. The V call is TRDV1, the J call TRDJ1; D call uncertain. CDR1 is TSWWSYY and CDR2 is QGS in the germline V gene. CDR3 length: 18 amino acids. Trimming pared 3 bases from V and 4 bases from J, leaving 24 bases between. Written as DNA, the CDR3 is TGTGCTCTTGGGGACCCTGATTACAACCCCCCTGCTTACGATAAACTCATCTTT. Translation: CALGDPDYNPPAYDKLIF.

The rearrangement links TRDV1 to TRDJ1, with TRDD2 identical over 8 bases. With 1 base clipped from V and 10 bases from J, the junction kept 38 bases outside the gene matches. The germline CDR1 and CDR2 sequences are TSWWSYY and QGS. The CDR3 is 24 residues long. In nucleotides, the CDR3 is TGTGCTCTTGGGGAACGTCGTCTTCCTACGGGGCCCCTCTACTGGGCCCTTAGAAAGGAGAGACTCATCTTT. Protein sequence: CALGERRLPTGPLYWALRKERLIF.

The rearrangement joins TRDV1 to TRDJ1; 11 bases are a match to TRDD3. V gave up 3 bases and J gave up 8 bases; unmatched junction bases: 11. The germline gives CDR1 TSWWSYY, CDR2 QGS. The CDR3 is 16 residues long. The CDR3, as DNA: TGTGCTCTTGGGGAGAGGGCCGTACTGGGGGATAAGAAACTCATCTTT. This gives the protein CALGERAVLGDKKLIF.

As for this clone: The sample has other DNA sequences that encode this CDR3 too. The gene calls are TRDV1 and TRDJ1; 12 positions agree with TRDD3. Germline V gene sequence: CDR1 TSWWSYY, CDR2 QGS. This CDR3 has 24 amino acids. V shed 9 bases and J 0 bases; nucleotides not matched to a gene: 32. The CDR3: CALPHPLSETTGGYPGAYTDKLIF. CDR3 DNA: TGTGCTCTCCCGCATCCCCTATCCGAAACTACTGGGGGATACCCAGGGGCGTACACCGATAAACTCATCTTT.

This clone appeared a few times. At one end the junction does not follow the germline gene, possibly because of a read error. J is TRDJ1 and V is TRDV1, with TRDD3 matching 8 bases. CDR3 size: 17 residues. The germline V gene has CDR1 TSWWSYY and CDR2 QGS. The CDR3 is CAFGETGSGDTTDKLIF. The CDR3, as DNA: TGTGCTTTTGGGGAAACTGGCTCTGGGGATACAACCGATAAACTCATCTTT.

The V gene is TRDV1, the J gene TRDJ1; TRDD3 matches 10 bases. Germline V gene sequence: CDR1 TSWWSYY, CDR2 QGS. CDR3 size: 20 residues. Trimming took 5 bases from V and 0 from J; bases not matched to a gene: 18. CDR3 sequence: CALGNPSRRGGYGHTDKLIF. In nucleotides, the CDR3 is TGTGCTCTTGGGAACCCCTCCCGAAGAGGGGGATACGGGCACACCGATAAACTCATCTTT.

This clone was seen only a few times. The V and J genes are TRDV1 and TRDJ1; 7 nucleotides agree with TRDD3. The J segment lost 7 bases and the V segment lost 1 base, leaving 12 bases of the junction unmatched. This CDR3 is built from 16 residues. Germline loops: CDR1 TSWWSYY, CDR2 QGS. CDR3 in DNA: TGTGCTCTTGGGGAACGGAAGTACTGGGGAGTCGGTAAACTCATCTTT. It translates to CALGERKYWGVGKLIF.